This record covers a single TCR beta chain. This sample was taken from a study of blood T cell repertoires in COVID-19. Study background: Acute and convalescent COVID-19 samples came from the United States, Italy and Spain.

Original processing notes: It was from reference gene primer amplification that nucleated cell counts were estimated. Sequenced by immunoSEQ multiplex PCR; TCRdb stores in-frame clones only, minus some. V, J and clone size are taken as reported in that table, and D and trimming were inferred from the DNA itself. The sample holds 300,000 to 450,000 clones, roughly four fifths seen once. V dropped 1 base and J dropped 5 bases, with 21 bases sitting between them. The CDR3 contains 18 residues. The germline V gene has CDR1 SGHDT and CDR2 YYEEEE. The receptor was derived from a human donor with acute or convalescent COVID-19. The donor label of this sample is uncertain. The sequenced sample consisted of peripheral blood. This sequence joins TRBV5-6 and TRBJ1-4, with D possibly matching TRBD1 (5 bases). DNA for the CDR3: TGTGCCAGCAGCTTGCAGGGTGCGGGATATGGCTGGAATGAAAAACTGTTTTTT. This encodes CASSLQGAGYGWNEKLFF.